The rows below give T cell receptor beta chains drawn from one sample of a study of T cell responses to AZD1222 COVID-19 vaccine. Clones were read by immunoSEQ multiplex PCR, and TCRdb kept only the in-frame ones, dropping some. Of over 110,000 clones in the sample, 80% to 95% are singletons; the top ten hold roughly 3.1%. The sequencing here drew on peripheral blood, taken on day 0 of AZD1222 vaccination. These receptors all stem from an adult in good health. The CDR3 runs from the conserved cysteine through the conserved F or W.

v_gene	j_gene	CDR3aa
TRBV5-1	TRBJ2-1	CASSGLAGSNEQFF
TRBV5-1	TRBJ2-7	CASSDGQGAEEQYF
TRBV10-3	TRBJ2-1	CAISEPLLGGPEQFF
TRBV20-1	TRBJ2-7	CSASYVRGSGYEQYF
TRBV5-1	TRBJ2-7	CASSLVGRQGGYEQYF
TRBV5-1	TRBJ2-7	CASSLVATYEQYF
TRBV24-1	TRBJ2-1	CATSGLGGNEQFF
TRBV5-1	TRBJ1-5	CASSLAQDQPQHF
TRBV5-1	TRBJ2-5	CASSVYRAYQETQYF
TRBV19	TRBJ2-7	CASSPGTGSYEQYF
TRBV20-1	TRBJ2-7	CSASVPGQGKYEQYF
TRBV11-2	TRBJ2-3	CASSLTGGGYITDTQYF
TRBV9	TRBJ1-1	CASSPRWNTEAFF
TRBV7-9	TRBJ2-7	CASSLEESYEQYF
TRBV10-1	TRBJ2-1	CASSESGVTYNEQFF
TRBV5-5	TRBJ1-5	CASSRDDGQPQHF
TRBV9	TRBJ2-1	CASSPPSSLENEQFF
TRBV19	TRBJ2-3	CASRTSGWITDTQYF
TRBV6-1	TRBJ2-5	CASSEQDRGYETQYF
TRBV3-1/TRBV3-2	TRBJ2-6	CASSQDFSGANVLTF
TRBV6-6	TRBJ2-7	CASSYARGEQYF
TRBV2	TRBJ2-1	CASSMGTSGENEQFF
TRBV7-7	TRBJ2-5	CASSLVRSIQETQYF
TRBV4-3	TRBJ2-2	CASSHVRAGGRRTGELFF
TRBV20-1	TRBJ1-1	CSASLADGRNTEAFF
TRBV12-3/TRBV12-4	TRBJ1-2	CASGQGTLYGYTF
TRBV7-9	TRBJ2-3	CASSWVSRGTDTQYF
TRBV6-2/TRBV6-3	TRBJ2-7	CASSWDPPTYEQYF
TRBV19	TRBJ1-5	CASRLTGTYSNQPQHF
TRBV7-6	TRBJ1-1	CASSPGTGGYTEAFF
TRBV3-1/TRBV3-2	TRBJ2-1	CASSLDNEQFF
TRBV29-1	TRBJ2-2	CSGRLAGAPGELFF